This T cell receptor beta chain was documented in a study of T cells in Graves' hyperthyroidism and ophthalmopathy. Using RNA transcripts as the source, TCR beta CDR3 regions were amplified. TCR CDR3 underwent first-round RT-PCR with the HTBI primer set. MiXCR was run by TCRdb on the multiplex PCR reads, yielding one entry per CDR3 protein. The sample comprises 530,000 or so distinct CDR3 sequences, over 15% of which are singletons, and roughly a sixth rests with the top ten. This clonotype was seen a single time. Looked up from germline, CDR1 is LNHDA and CDR2 is SQIVND (reference sequence). This CDR3 spans 16 amino acids. Trimming stripped 5 bases from V and 1 base from J, with 15 bases between.

The sequence was obtained from a woman aged 18-29 years with Graves' ophthalmopathy. The sequenced material came from blood. The chain carries TRBV19 and TRBJ1-5; a weak D match, TRBD1 (6 bases). CDR3 DNA sequence: TGTGCCAGTAGTTCTCCCCAGGGGTTAAGCAATCAGCCCCAGCATTTT. This gives the protein CASSSPQGLSNQPQHF. Looking up the rest from reference TRBV19 and TRBJ1-5 gives the full variable domain: DGGITQSPKYLFRKEGQNVTLSCEQNLNHDAMYWYRQDPGQGLRLIYYSQIVNDFQKGDIAEGYSVSREKKESFPLTVTSAQKNPTAFYLCASSSPQGLSNQPQHFGDGTRLSIL.